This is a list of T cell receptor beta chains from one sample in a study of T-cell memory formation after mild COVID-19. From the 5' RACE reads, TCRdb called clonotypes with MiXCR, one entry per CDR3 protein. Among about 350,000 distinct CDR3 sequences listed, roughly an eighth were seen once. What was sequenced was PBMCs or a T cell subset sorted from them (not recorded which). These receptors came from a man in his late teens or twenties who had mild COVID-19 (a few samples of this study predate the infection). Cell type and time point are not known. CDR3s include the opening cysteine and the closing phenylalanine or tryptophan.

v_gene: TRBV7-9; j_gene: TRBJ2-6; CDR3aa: CASSAGVSGANVLTF
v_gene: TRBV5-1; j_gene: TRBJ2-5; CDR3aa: CASSFAVPQETQYF
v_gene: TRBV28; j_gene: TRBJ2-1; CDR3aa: CASRTTYNEQFF
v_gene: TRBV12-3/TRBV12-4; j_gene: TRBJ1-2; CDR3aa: CASSLTGHYGYTF
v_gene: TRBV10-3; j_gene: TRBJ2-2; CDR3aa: CAIRKTENTGELFF
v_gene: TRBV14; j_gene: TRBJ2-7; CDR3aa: CASSQEFSSYPYEQYF
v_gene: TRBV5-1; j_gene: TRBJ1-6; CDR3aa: CASSLTPGSDNSPLHF
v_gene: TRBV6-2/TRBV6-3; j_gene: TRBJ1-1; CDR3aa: CASLGRRRTEAFF
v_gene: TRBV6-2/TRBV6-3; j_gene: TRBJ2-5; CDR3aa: CASSSRSGGYF
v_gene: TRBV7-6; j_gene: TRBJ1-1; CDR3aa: CASSPRGIAPNTEAFF
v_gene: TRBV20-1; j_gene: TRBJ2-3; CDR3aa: CSASGTPTSLDTQYF
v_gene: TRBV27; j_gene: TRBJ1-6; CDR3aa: CASSLFPSSYNSPLHF
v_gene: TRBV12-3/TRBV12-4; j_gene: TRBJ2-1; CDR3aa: CASSPRGAGFREQFF
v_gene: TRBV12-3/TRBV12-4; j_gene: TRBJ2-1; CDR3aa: CASSLAPRNNEQFF
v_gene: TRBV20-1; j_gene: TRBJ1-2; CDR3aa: CSARDRAHGYTF
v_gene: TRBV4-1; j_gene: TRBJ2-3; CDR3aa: CASSPQGWSTDTQYF
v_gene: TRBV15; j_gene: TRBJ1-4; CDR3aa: CATSRMGSEKLFF
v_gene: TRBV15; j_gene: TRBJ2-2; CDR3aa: CATSRVRAGGTGELFF
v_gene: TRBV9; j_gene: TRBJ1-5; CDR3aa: CASSRQPYSNQPQHF
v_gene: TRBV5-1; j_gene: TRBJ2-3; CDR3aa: CASSPEGTGTNTQYF
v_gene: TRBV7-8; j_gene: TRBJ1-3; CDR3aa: CASSLMGQGSGNTIYF
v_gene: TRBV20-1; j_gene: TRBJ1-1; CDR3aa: CSARDFQGADTEAFF
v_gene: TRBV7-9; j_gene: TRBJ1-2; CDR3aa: CASSLGSGDSYGYTF
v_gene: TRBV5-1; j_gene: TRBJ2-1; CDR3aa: CASSLRGVAGEQFF
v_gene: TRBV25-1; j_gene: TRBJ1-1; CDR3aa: CASSEVTGPNEAFF
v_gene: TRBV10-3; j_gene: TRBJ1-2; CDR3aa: CAISWGTGQNYGYTF
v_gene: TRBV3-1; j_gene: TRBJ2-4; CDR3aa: CASSPYYRGSDIQYF
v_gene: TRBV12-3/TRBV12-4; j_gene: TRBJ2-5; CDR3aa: CASRIGLAGANQETQYF
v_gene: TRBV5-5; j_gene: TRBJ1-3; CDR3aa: CASSLEGFSGNTIYF
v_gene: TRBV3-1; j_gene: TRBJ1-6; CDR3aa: CASSQDVRGFNSPLHF
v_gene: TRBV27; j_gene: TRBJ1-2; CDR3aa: CASSSPEGGYTF
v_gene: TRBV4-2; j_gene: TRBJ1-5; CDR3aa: CASSQAAQGRLQPQHF
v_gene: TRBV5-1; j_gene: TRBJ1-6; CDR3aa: CASSLVGGSNSPLHF
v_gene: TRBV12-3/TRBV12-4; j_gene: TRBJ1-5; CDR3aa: CASSLQDSNQPQHF
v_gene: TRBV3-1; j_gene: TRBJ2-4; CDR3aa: CASSQDGTGVNIQYF
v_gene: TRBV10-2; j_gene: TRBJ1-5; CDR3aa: CASSEGTSPRPQHF
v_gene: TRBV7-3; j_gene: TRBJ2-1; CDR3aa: CASSLNRGDEQFF
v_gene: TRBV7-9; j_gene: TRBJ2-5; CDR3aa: CASSARTSGGIETQYF
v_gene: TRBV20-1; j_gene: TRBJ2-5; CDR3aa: CSASVPYTRETQYF
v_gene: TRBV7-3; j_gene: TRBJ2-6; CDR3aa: CASSRDRSGANVLTF
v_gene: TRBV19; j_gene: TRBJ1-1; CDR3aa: CAIRQRMTEAFF
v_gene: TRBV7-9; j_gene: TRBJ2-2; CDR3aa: CASSYTGGSGELFF
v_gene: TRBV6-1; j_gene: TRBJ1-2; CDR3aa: CATARGVANYGYTF
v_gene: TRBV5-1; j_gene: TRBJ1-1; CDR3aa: CASSNESPNTEAFF
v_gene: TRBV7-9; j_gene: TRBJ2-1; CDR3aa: CASSLRVGTSGERRYNEQFF
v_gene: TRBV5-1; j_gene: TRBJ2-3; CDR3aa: CASSYTSGGIADTQYF
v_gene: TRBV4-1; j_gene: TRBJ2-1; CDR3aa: CASSPPSDYEQFF
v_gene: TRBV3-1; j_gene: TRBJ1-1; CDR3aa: CASSQGGNTEAFF
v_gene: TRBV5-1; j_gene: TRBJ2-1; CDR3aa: CASSFEPSGGFNEQFF
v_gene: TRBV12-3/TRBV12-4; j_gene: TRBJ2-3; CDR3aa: CASSTTGARADTQYF
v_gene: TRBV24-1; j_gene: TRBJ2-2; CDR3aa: CATSRRGNTGELFF
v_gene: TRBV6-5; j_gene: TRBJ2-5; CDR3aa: CASSYDRGEETQYF
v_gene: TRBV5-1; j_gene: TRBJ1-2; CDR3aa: CASSLVQGGDGYTF
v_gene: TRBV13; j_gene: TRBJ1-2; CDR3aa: CASSPRTVRGSGYTF